A single sample gave rise to the 29 T cell receptor beta chains below, sequenced in a study of CD8+ T cells in alopecia areata. As the sequencing template, cDNA was produced by extracting RNA and reverse transcribing it. Only in-frame clones appear in the TCRdb table, and some are missing; sequencing was by immunoSEQ multiplex PCR. The data hold 75,000 to 85,000 clones, with approximately 64% observed a single time. Treatment reported: oral pan-JAK inhibitor, 5-10 mg twice daily. Source: CD8+ T cells sorted from blood, taken at week 24, from a patient treated with tofacitinib. The receptors were sampled from a human donor with alopecia areata.

V and J are TRBV5-6 and TRBJ2-1; TRBD2 matches 8 bases. The germline CDR1 and CDR2 sequences are SGHDT and YYEEEE. V was clipped by 0 bases and J by 0 bases; unmatched bases: 2. This CDR3 has 16 residues. The CDR3 region has the DNA TGTGCCAGCAGCTTGGGGCGGGGGGCCTCCTACAATGAGCAGTTCTTC. It specifies CASSLGRGASYNEQFF.

The V call is TRBV7-9, the J call TRBJ2-5; 8 bases agree with TRBD1. The CDR3 runs 16 residues. Germline V gives CDR1 SEHNR, CDR2 FQNEAQ (reference sequence). Unmatched junction bases numbered 7, after V lost 1 base and J lost 3 bases. This chain's CDR3 is CASSLDRQGAKETQYF. The CDR3 nucleotides read TGTGCCAGCAGCTTAGACCGCCAGGGGGCGAAAGAGACCCAGTACTTC.

This chain connects TRBV5-6 to TRBJ2-7; D is undetermined. Germline assignment: CDR1 SGHDT and CDR2 YYEEEE. CDR3 length equals 12 residues. V lost 4 bases to trimming and J lost 9 bases, with 14 bases between them. The CDR3 sequence: CASSGTLQAQYF. The CDR3 DNA reads TGTGCCAGCAGCGGTACTCTCCAGGCGCAGTACTTC.

The rearrangement joins TRBV7-9 to TRBJ2-1; no reliable D call. V lost 3 bases and J 8 bases, leaving 14 bases between the germline ends. CDR1 SEHNR and CDR2 FQNEAQ come from the germline V gene (reference sequence). The CDR3 sequence is 14 residues long. The CDR3 DNA reads as TGTGCCAGCAGCTTCGTAGGGTCAGTATATGAGCAGTTCTTC. This gives the protein CASSFVGSVYEQFF.

This clone appeared a few times. The J gene is TRBJ1-2, the V gene TRBV29-1; no firm D call. The V end was cut by 4 bases, the J end by 3 bases, with 9 bases between. Germline V gene data show CDR1 as SQVTM and CDR2 as ANQGSEA. The CDR3 is made up of 12 amino acids. This CDR3 reads CSVGGIDYGYTF. CDR3 nucleotides: TGCAGCGTTGGAGGTATCGACTATGGCTACACCTTC.

This clone was picked up one time. The V call is TRBV7-9, the J call TRBJ2-1, with 9 bases matching TRBD2. The V segment lost 3 bases and the J segment 9 bases; nucleotides outside the gene matches: 9. This CDR3 has 15 residues. The V gene's germline CDR1 is SEHNR and CDR2 FQNEAQ (reference sequence). The CDR3: CASSFIAGGPIEQFF. CDR3 in DNA: TGTGCCAGCAGCTTTATCGCGGGAGGGCCAATTGAGCAGTTCTTC.

The genes are TRBV4-1 and TRBJ2-1; 10 bases line up with TRBD1. Germline CDR1 is MGHRA and CDR2 is YSYEKL. The CDR3 covers 18 residues. After removal of 1 base from V and 1 base from J, the junction contained 7 bases not matched to a gene. DNA for the CDR3: TGCGCCAGCAGCCAAGCACCGGGACAGGGGAGATCCTACAATGAGCAGTTCTTC. This translates into CASSQAPGQGRSYNEQFF.

The chain has TRBV2 and TRBJ2-7, with D perhaps matching TRBD1 (6 bases). CDR3 length: 14 residues. V lost 11 bases to trimming and J lost 12 bases, with 29 bases between them. Germline values: CDR1 SNHLY, CDR2 FYNNEI. The CDR3 region is CAENIRQGKDGWYF. The CDR3 coding sequence is TGTGCCGAAAACATTAGGCAGGGGAAGGATGGCTGGTACTTC.

The gene calls are TRBV9 and TRBJ2-3, with D possibly being TRBD1 (5 bases). Trimming cost V 0 bases and J 2 bases, with 7 bases left between them. The CDR3 is 14 residues long. Germline V gene lookup returns CDR1 SGDLS and CDR2 YYNGEE. The CDR3 protein is CASSVDRYTDTQYF. The DNA for the CDR3 is TGTGCCAGCAGCGTAGACAGGTACACAGATACGCAGTATTTT.

The rearrangement joins TRBV7-9 to TRBJ1-1; D possibly corresponds to TRBD1 (5 bases). Trimming left V 1 base short and J 5 bases short, with 11 bases between. The CDR3 contains 14 residues. CDR1 and CDR2 (germline): SEHNR, FQNEAQ (reference sequence). The chain's CDR3 is CASSLVLGDTEAFF. The CDR3 DNA reads as TGTGCCAGCAGCTTAGTTTTAGGGGATACTGAAGCTTTCTTT.

V gene TRBV7-7 combines with J gene TRBJ2-2, with D possibly matching TRBD2 (5 bases). The CDR3 totals 16 residues. V was shortened by 1 base and J by 4 bases, with 13 bases between the two germline ends. In germline, CDR1 is SSHAT, CDR2 FNYEAQ (reference sequence). The DNA of the CDR3 is TGTGCCAGCAGCTTAGAGGCGGCGGGTTCCACCGGGGAGCTGTTTTTT. This translates into CASSLEAAGSTGELFF. Combining the CDR3 with reference TRBV7-7 and TRBJ2-2 gives the whole variable domain GAGVSQSPRYKVTKRGQDVTLRCDPISSHATLYWYQQALGQGPEFLTYFNYEAQPDKSGLPSDRFSAERPEGSISTLTIQRTEQRDSAMYRCASSLEAAGSTGELFFGEGSRLTVL.

This clone came up a few times. The rearrangement uses TRBV2 and TRBJ2-1; TRBD2 might be the D (7 bases). The CDR3 is 13 amino acids. In germline, CDR1 is SNHLY, CDR2 FYNNEI. V lost 5 bases and J 14 bases, leaving 19 bases between the germline ends. The CDR3 DNA sequence: TGTGCCAGCAGTTCCTCTCTAGCGGAGGGGGAGTTCTTC. Translation gives CASSSSLAEGEFF.

The chain is built from TRBV7-9 and TRBJ2-5; TRBD1 matches 11 bases. The CDR3 covers 13 residues. CDR1 SEHNR and CDR2 FQNEAQ come from the germline V gene (reference sequence). J lost 3 bases, V lost 11 bases, and 5 bases had no gene match. The CDR3 nucleotides are TGTGCCGGTGGGACAGGGGGGGAAGAGACCCAGTACTTC. As protein: CAGGTGGEETQYF.

CDR3 protein: CASSQVTTPRTGVGELFF. CDR3 in DNA: TGCGCCAGCAGCCAAGTAACGACCCCGAGGACAGGCGTCGGGGAGCTGTTTTTT. V usage is TRBV4-3 and J usage is TRBJ2-2, with 7 bases lining up with TRBD1. CDR3 length: 18 amino acids. Germline trimming cut 1 base from V and 7 bases from J; bases unmatched to any gene: 15. From germline, CDR1 is LGHNA and CDR2 YSLEER.

The V call is TRBV5-1, the J call TRBJ2-7; D perhaps matches TRBD2 (6 bases). CDR1 is SGHRS, CDR2 YFSETQ, per germline. V was cut by 1 base and J by 5 bases, with 7 bases left in between. The CDR3 is 12 residues long. The CDR3 DNA is TGCGCCAGCAGCTTGTGGAGGGACGAGCAGTACTTC. It specifies CASSLWRDEQYF.

The chain combines TRBV29-1 with TRBJ2-5, with D tentatively TRBD1 (6 bases). V was shortened by 7 bases and J by 3 bases, with 15 bases between the two germline ends. CDR3 length equals 13 residues. Per germline, CDR1 SQVTM and CDR2 ANQGSEA. In DNA form, the CDR3 reads TGCAGCGCAGTGGACAGACTTAAAGAGACCCAGTACTTC. Translated, it gives CSAVDRLKETQYF.

The genes are TRBV2 and TRBJ2-5; TRBD2 matches 14 bases. This CDR3 has 16 amino acids. The germline CDR1 and CDR2 sequences are SNHLY and FYNNEI. Trimming removed 6 bases from V and 5 bases from J; junction bases left unmatched: 8. The CDR3 spells CASRAGTSGGQETQYF. The CDR3 DNA sequence: TGTGCCAGCAGGGCCGGGACTAGCGGGGGACAGGAGACCCAGTACTTC.

The rearrangement links TRBV4-1 to TRBJ1-4; 10 positions agree with TRBD1. J was trimmed by 7 bases and V by 0 bases; bases with no gene match: 5. Germline values: CDR1 MGHRA, CDR2 YSYEKL. CDR3 length: 16 amino acids. CDR3 region: CASSQDIGTGAEKLFF. The DNA for the CDR3 is TGCGCCAGCAGCCAAGATATCGGGACAGGGGCTGAAAAACTGTTTTTT.

The rearrangement joins TRBV15 to TRBJ2-3; 11 nucleotides match TRBD2. From germline, CDR1 is LNHNV and CDR2 YYDKDF (reference sequence). J gave up 8 bases and V 3 bases, and 13 bases lay outside the gene matches. The CDR3 is 17 amino acids. In DNA, the CDR3 is TGTGCCACCAGCAGCTCCCCAATAGCGGGGGGGCCGGGTACGCAGTATTTT. Residues: CATSSSPIAGGPGTQYF.

The rearrangement joins TRBV5-1 to TRBJ1-2; a possible D gene is TRBD1 (6 bases). The CDR3 covers 16 residues. Trimming cost V 0 bases and J 4 bases, with 16 bases left between them. Looked up from germline, CDR1 is SGHRS and CDR2 is YFSETQ. The chain's CDR3 is CASSLGRGFEIYGYTF. For the CDR3, the DNA is TGCGCCAGCAGCTTGGGCAGGGGATTCGAGATCTATGGCTACACCTTC.

This clone was observed once. The V call is TRBV7-3, the J call TRBJ2-1; D not certain. The CDR3 has 14 residues. V was trimmed by 6 bases and J by 10 bases, leaving 19 bases between them. Germline assignment: CDR1 SGHTA and CDR2 FQGTGA. CDR3 bases: TGTGCCAGCAGTCCCACGGAAGGGCGGCTGGAGCAGTTCTTC. The encoded protein is CASSPTEGRLEQFF.

The chain employs TRBV28 and TRBJ2-5; 11 positions match TRBD1. In germline, CDR1 is MDHEN, CDR2 SYDVKM. V lost 7 bases and J lost 1; bases outside the gene matches: 11. The CDR3 sequence is 17 residues long. CDR3 nucleotides: TGTGCCAGCACCTCCCGACCAGGACAGGGGGCCCAAGAGACCCAGTACTTC. It specifies CASTSRPGQGAQETQYF.

This chain links TRBV13 with TRBJ1-5, with D uncertain. The V and J ends lost 5 bases and 4 bases respectively, with 6 bases between them. CDR1 and CDR2 (germline): PRHDT, FYEKMQ (reference sequence). CDR3 length equals 12 residues. Written as DNA, the CDR3 is TGTGCCAGCAGCACCTTAAATCAGCCCCAGCATTTT. Protein: CASSTLNQPQHF.

The gene calls are TRBV5-1 and TRBJ1-2; TRBD1 might be the D (6 bases). The germline V gene encodes CDR1 SGHRS and CDR2 YFSETQ. The germline V and J ends were trimmed by 4 bases and 2 bases, with 12 bases remaining between them. CDR3 size: 14 residues. CDR3 nucleotides: TGCGCCAGCAGCATAGGACAGTACAACTATGGCTACACCTTC. Its protein is CASSIGQYNYGYTF. The full variable domain, completed using reference TRBV5-1 and TRBJ1-2, is KAGVTQTPRYLIKTRGQQVTLSCSPISGHRSVSWYQQTPGQGLQFLFEYFSETQRNKGNFPGRFSGRQFSNSRSEMNVSTLELGDSALYLCASSIGQYNYGYTFGSGTRLTVV.

The chain recombines TRBV6-5 with TRBJ1-1; no definite D call. In germline, CDR1 is MNHEY, CDR2 SVGAGI. V was shortened by 6 bases and J by 0 bases, with 11 bases between the two germline ends. The CDR3 is 14 amino acids. The CDR3 here is CASRGGRMNTEAFF. CDR3 in DNA: TGTGCCAGCAGGGGAGGGAGAATGAACACTGAAGCTTTCTTT.

The chain employs TRBV6-5 and TRBJ2-5; tentative D call: TRBD1 (6 bases). The germline gives CDR1 MNHEY, CDR2 SVGAGI. This CDR3 comprises 15 residues. Trimming shortened V by 6 bases and J by 4 bases, and 18 bases separated the two germline ends. The CDR3 region has the DNA TGTGCCAGCAGATCAGGGGTGAGGGGCGGAGAGACCCAGTACTTC. This translates into CASRSGVRGGETQYF.

The rearrangement links TRBV9 to TRBJ2-7; 7 bases are a match to TRBD1. J was trimmed by 2 bases and V by 2 bases; bases with no gene match: 4. CDR1 SGDLS and CDR2 YYNGEE come from the germline V gene. This CDR3 comprises 14 residues. The CDR3 DNA reads TGTGCCAGCAGCGTTACAGGGGACCCCTACGAGCAGTACTTC. Amino acids: CASSVTGDPYEQYF.

This rearrangement joins TRBV30 to TRBJ1-1; TRBD1 agrees at 9 bases. There are 14 residues in the CDR3. Germline values: CDR1 GTSNPN, CDR2 SVGIG (reference sequence). The V gene end was trimmed by 0 bases and the J gene end by 3 bases; junction bases not matched to a gene: 2. The CDR3 protein is CAWSVGQGYTEAFF. Written as DNA, the CDR3 is TGTGCCTGGAGTGTGGGACAGGGTTACACTGAAGCTTTCTTT.

The gene calls are TRBV19 and TRBJ1-6; unclear D gene. CDR3 length: 12 residues. Per germline, CDR1 LNHDA and CDR2 SQIVND (reference sequence). The ends were cut back, 10 bases at V and 4 bases at J, with 8 bases in the middle. The DNA for the CDR3 is TGTGCCACACGGGGTTATAATTCACCCCTCCACTTT. It specifies CATRGYNSPLHF.